This TCR beta chain came from a study of monozygotic twins with inflammatory bowel disease. TCRdb derives one entry per CDR3 protein from the 5' RACE reads, leaving out DNA. This sample's table reports over 120,000 distinct CDR3 sequences. The sequencing input was blood. The receptor's source is a human donor with ulcerative colitis or Crohn's disease, or a healthy co-twin of an affected twin (not recorded which).

CDR3 sequence reads: CAWSWTGGGNTIYF. J is TRBJ1-3 and V is TRBV30. The CDR3 length is 14 residues. From germline, CDR1 is GTSNPN and CDR2 SVGIG (reference sequence).